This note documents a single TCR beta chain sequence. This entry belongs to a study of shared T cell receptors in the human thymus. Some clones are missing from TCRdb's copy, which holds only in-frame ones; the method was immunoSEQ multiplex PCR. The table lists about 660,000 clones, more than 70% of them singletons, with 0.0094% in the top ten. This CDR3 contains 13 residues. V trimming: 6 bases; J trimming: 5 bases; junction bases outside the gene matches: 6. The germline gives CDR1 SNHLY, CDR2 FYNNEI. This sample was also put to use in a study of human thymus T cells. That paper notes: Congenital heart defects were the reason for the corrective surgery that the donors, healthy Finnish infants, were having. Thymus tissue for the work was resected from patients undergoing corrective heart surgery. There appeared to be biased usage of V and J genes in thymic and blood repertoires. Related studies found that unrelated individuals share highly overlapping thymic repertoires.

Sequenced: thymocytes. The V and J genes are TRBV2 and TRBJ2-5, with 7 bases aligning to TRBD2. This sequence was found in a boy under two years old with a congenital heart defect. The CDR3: CASRATSLETQYF. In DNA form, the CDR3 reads TGTGCCAGCAGGGCGACTAGCCTGGAGACCCAGTACTTC.